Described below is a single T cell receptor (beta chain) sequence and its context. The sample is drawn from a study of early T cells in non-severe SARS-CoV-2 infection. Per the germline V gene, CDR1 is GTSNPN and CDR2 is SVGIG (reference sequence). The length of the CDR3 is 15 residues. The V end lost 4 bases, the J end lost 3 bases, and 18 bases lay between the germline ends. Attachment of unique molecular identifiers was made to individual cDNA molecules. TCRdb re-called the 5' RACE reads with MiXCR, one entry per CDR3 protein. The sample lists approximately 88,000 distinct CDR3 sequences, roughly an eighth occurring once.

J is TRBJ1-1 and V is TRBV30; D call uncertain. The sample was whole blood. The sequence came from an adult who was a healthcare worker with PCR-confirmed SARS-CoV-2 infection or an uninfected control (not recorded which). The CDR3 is CAWKGILAQDTEAFF. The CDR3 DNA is TGTGCCTGGAAGGGCATCCTGGCTCAGGACACTGAAGCTTTCTTT.